This T cell receptor (beta chain) was profiled in a study of CD8 T cells in ankylosing spondylitis (dated by TCRdb to about 2017). About the full investigation: The study set out to find disease-linked TCR variants by profiling T cell receptor beta repertoires in ankylosing spondylitis patients and healthy donors. Samples of peripheral blood were taken, and for ankylosing spondylitis patients, synovial fluid was collected as well. The whole study cohort included 85 to 120 healthy donors and 25 ankylosing spondylitis patients.

About this clonotype itself: Which antigen it targets is not known. Per-base qualities were not stored, and no clone one base away is much larger.

TCRdb records Illumina HiSeq 2500 as the sequencer. Quantitative 5'-RACE with molecular barcodes was the method used to prepare the TCR beta libraries. Per the original workflow: Disease-linked TCR variants were identified with a new computational method built on a probabilistic model of VDJ rearrangement. TCRdb itself trimmed the public reads at Q25 with fastp, ran MiXCR and retained productive beta chains. Identical CDR3 protein sequences are pooled into one entry, listed with their most common genes and DNA. These V and J calls rely on TCRdb rather than the paper's analysis. The sample table records about 240,000 distinct CDR3 sequences; roughly 8.6% of these occur just once. Jointly, the top ten make up about 6.5% of the sample. What the work shows at the level of the full study, not this receptor alone: Blood from ankylosing spondylitis patients appeared to be characterized by a TCR beta motif made up of several highly homologous amino acid variants. The disease-linked clones showed a CD8+ phenotype and occurred at relatively low frequencies in peripheral blood. Some motif variants were previously reported in synovial fluid and blood of reactive arthritis patients, suggesting common disease-initiation mechanisms. The disease-linked clones were reported to be significantly enriched in matched synovial fluid samples from ankylosing spondylitis patients.

The CDR3 runs 15 amino acids, cysteine and phenylalanine included. The kept DNA is CDR3 alone, 45 bases in frame from the first base. Germline trimming amounts to 6 bases on V and 3 bases on J, with 8 as the count of junction bases outside the gene matches. The sequence came from a male donor with ankylosing spondylitis or in good health (not recorded which). The sequencing input was blood, either unsorted or a sorted T cell fraction (not recorded which). Here the chain combines TRBV12-3 or TRBV12-4 and TRBJ2-1; 7 of the junction bases match TRBD1. The sequenced DNA: TGTGCCAGCAGAGCCTCAGGGGGTCACTACAATGAGCAGTTCTTC. It codes for CASRASGGHYNEQFF.